This is a list of T cell receptor beta chains from one sample in a study of cytomegalovirus exposure and HLA in healthy donors. Profiling relied on immunoSEQ multiplex PCR, and the TCRdb table lists in-frame clones only, not all of them. This sample carries 140,000 or so clones, about four fifths of them seen once, and the ten largest clones take 4.5%. The sample consisted of PBMCs. Every receptor here comes from a man aged 40-49 years in good health and CMV-seronegative. Both conserved end residues are part of each CDR3. D genes are given only for firm matches. Clone size is not always given. Where it is, it says once, few, many or a class for expanded clones.

TGTGCCAGCAGCGGCCAACAGGGGCGGGGCGGGGAGCTGTTTTTT CASSGQQGRGGELFF . once TRBJ2-2 TRBV9
TGCAGTGCCTTGTCCCTTGAAAAACTGTTTTTT CSALSLEKLFF . . TRBJ1-4 TRBV20-1
TGCAGCGTGAGGACAGGGCAATCGCCCCAGCCCGGGGAGCAGTACTTC CSVRTGQSPQPGEQYF TRBD1 . TRBJ2-7 TRBV29-1
TGTGCCAGCAGCCCAGACAGTCTTCCTAACTATGGCTACACCTTC CASSPDSLPNYGYTF . . TRBJ1-2 TRBV25-1
TGTGCCAGCAGTTTGGACAGGGTCACTGGCTACACCTTC CASSLDRVTGYTF TRBD1 . TRBJ1-2 TRBV28
TGTGCCAGTTCACGAGACTATGGCTACACCTTC CASSRDYGYTF . once TRBJ1-2 TRBV19
TGTGCCAGCAGTCAGAATCGAGGGTACGAGACCCAGTACTTC CASSQNRGYETQYF . . TRBJ2-5 TRBV6-5
TGTGCCAGCAGCTCTTCGGGGACAGGGAGCTCCTATAATTCACCCCTCCACTTT CASSSSGTGSSYNSPLHF TRBD1 . TRBJ1-6 TRBV9
TGTGCCATCATGGGCGGGATGTCGGCTGAAGCTTTCTTT CAIMGGMSAEAFF . . TRBJ1-1 TRBV10-3
TGTGCCAGCAGCTTAGGGGGGGCAGGGGGCGTGGTTGAAAAACTGTTTTTT CASSLGGAGGVVEKLFF TRBD1 . TRBJ1-4 TRBV7-9
TGCGCCAGCAGCTTGGTGGCAGGGGGCTACACCGGGGAGCTGTTTTTT CASSLVAGGYTGELFF TRBD1 . TRBJ2-2 TRBV5-1
TGCGCCAGCAGCCCAACCTACTCTCCAAATCAGCCCCAGCATTTT CASSPTYSPNQPQHF . once TRBJ1-5 TRBV5-1
TGCGCCAGCAGCCAAGATCAGACAGTTGAAGCTTTCTTT CASSQDQTVEAFF . few TRBJ1-1 TRBV4-3
TGTGCCAGCTCACCCGGGACAGGCTATGGCTACACCTTC CASSPGTGYGYTF TRBD1 . TRBJ1-2 TRBV18
TGCAGCGGCCAGGGGGCGCAGGGCACTGAAGCTTTCTTT CSGQGAQGTEAFF TRBD1 . TRBJ1-1 TRBV29-1
TGTGCCAGCAGCCCATTCCGACAAGTGAAAAACATTCAGTACTTC CASSPFRQVKNIQYF . once TRBJ2-4 TRBV13
TGTGCCAGTAGTATAGATCGGAGAGGATTGAACACTGAAGCTTTCTTT CASSIDRRGLNTEAFF . . TRBJ1-1 TRBV19
TGCAGCACGGGACTAGCGGTTCAAGAGACCCAGTACTTC CSTGLAVQETQYF TRBD2 . TRBJ2-5 TRBV29-1
TGTGCCACTAGAGTTTGGTCCGCGAACACCGGGGAGCTGTTTTTT CATRVWSANTGELFF . once TRBJ2-2 TRBV11-2
TGCGCCAGCAGTACGACAGGGAATAACGAGCAGTACTTC CASSTTGNNEQYF TRBD1 few TRBJ2-7 TRBV10-1
TGTGCCAGCACGAGCTCCTACAATGAGCAGTTCTTC CASTSSYNEQFF . . TRBJ2-1 TRBV7-2
TGTGCCAGCAGCCTGTGGGGCGCAAGACACTCTGGGGCCAACGTCCTGACTTTC CASSLWGARHSGANVLTF . . TRBJ2-6 TRBV7-8
TGCGCCAGCAGCCAAGATCGGGGATCCAACCGGGAGACCCAGTACTTC CASSQDRGSNRETQYF . few TRBJ2-5 TRBV4-3
TGTGCCACCAGCCCGCTAGCGGGGGGCACCAACACCGGGGAGCTGTTTTTT CATSPLAGGTNTGELFF TRBD2 . TRBJ2-2 TRBV15
TGTGCCAGCAGCCAACCGACAGGGACTGGAAACACCATATATTTT CASSQPTGTGNTIYF TRBD1 . TRBJ1-3 TRBV4-2
TGTGCCAGCAGCTTCGACAGTAACTATGGCTACACCTTC CASSFDSNYGYTF . . TRBJ1-2 TRBV7-2
TGTGCCAGCAGCCATACCAGGATCTCCTACGAGCAGTACTTC CASSHTRISYEQYF . few TRBJ2-7 TRBV4-2
TGTGCCAGCAGCCCTTCACTCTTGGGGGCGCGGAACTATGGCTACACCTTC CASSPSLLGARNYGYTF . . TRBJ1-2 TRBV7-2
TGCGCCAGCAGCTTGGCGTCCGACAGTAATGAAAAACTGTTTTTT CASSLASDSNEKLFF . . TRBJ1-4 TRBV5-1
TGTGCTAGTGGTTTAGGTAGTGGGGCGCACGGCAATCAGCCCCAGCATTTT CASGLGSGAHGNQPQHF . . TRBJ1-5 TRBV12-5